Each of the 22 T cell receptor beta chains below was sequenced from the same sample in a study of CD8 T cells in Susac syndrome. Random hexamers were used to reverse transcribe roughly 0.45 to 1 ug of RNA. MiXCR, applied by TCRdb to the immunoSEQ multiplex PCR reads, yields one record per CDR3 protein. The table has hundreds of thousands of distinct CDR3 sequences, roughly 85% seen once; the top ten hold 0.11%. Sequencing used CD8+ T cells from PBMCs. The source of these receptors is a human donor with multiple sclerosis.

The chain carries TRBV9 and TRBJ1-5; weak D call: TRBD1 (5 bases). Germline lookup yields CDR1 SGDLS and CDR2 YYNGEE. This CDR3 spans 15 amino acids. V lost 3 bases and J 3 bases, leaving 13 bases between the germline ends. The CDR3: CASSAWDRYNQPQHF. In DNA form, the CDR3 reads TGTGCCAGCAGCGCTTGGGACCGTTACAATCAGCCCCAGCATTTT.

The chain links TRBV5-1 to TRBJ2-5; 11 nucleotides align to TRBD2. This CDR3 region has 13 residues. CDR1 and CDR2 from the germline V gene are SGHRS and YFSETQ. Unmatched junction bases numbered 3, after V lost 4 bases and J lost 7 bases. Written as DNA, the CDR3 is TGCGCCAGCAGCCCTGGGACTAGCGGGACCCAGTACTTC. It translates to CASSPGTSGTQYF.

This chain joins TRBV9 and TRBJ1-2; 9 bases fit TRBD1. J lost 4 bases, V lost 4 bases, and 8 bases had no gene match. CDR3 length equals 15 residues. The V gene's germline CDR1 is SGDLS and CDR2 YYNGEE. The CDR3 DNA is TGTGCCAGCAGCCCCGGGACAGGGCTGATCTATGGCTACACCTTC. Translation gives CASSPGTGLIYGYTF.

CDR3 loop: CSVLVWGSGANVLTF. CDR3 sequence (DNA): TGCAGCGTTTTGGTTTGGGGTTCTGGGGCCAACGTCCTGACTTTC. The gene calls are TRBV29-1 and TRBJ2-6; D unresolved. V shed 5 bases and J shed 1 base, with 12 bases lying between them. In germline, CDR1 is SQVTM, CDR2 ANQGSEA. The CDR3 extends over 15 amino acids.

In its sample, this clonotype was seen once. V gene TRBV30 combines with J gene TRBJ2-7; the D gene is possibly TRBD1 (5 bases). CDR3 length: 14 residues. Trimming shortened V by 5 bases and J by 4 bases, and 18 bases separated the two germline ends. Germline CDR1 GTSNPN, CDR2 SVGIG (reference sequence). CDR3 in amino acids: CAWSEGQTLYEQYF. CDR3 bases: TGTGCCTGGTCTGAAGGACAAACCCTATACGAGCAGTACTTC.

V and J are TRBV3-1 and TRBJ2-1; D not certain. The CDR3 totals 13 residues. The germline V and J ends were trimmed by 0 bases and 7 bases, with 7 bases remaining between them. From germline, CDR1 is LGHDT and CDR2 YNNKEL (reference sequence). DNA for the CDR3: TGTGCCAGCAGCCAAGAGGGTCAGAATGAGCAGTTCTTC. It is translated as CASSQEGQNEQFF.

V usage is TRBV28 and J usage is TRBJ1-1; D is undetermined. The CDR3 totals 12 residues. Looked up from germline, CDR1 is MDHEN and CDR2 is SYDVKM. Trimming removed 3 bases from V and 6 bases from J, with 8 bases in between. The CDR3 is CASSFLWAEAFF. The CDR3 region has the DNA TGTGCCAGCAGTTTTCTGTGGGCTGAAGCTTTCTTT.

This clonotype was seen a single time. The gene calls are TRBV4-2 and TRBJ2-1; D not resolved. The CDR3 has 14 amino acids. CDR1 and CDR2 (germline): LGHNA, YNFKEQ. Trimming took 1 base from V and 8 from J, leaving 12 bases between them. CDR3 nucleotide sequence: TGTGCCAGCAGCCAAGCCCTCCAAATCCATGAGCAGTTCTTC. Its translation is CASSQALQIHEQFF.

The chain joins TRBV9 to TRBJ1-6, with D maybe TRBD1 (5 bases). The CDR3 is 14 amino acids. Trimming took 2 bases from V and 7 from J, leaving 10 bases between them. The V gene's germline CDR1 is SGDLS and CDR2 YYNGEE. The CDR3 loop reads CASSVRVENSPLHF. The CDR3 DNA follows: TGTGCCAGCAGCGTCAGGGTCGAGAATTCACCCCTCCACTTT.

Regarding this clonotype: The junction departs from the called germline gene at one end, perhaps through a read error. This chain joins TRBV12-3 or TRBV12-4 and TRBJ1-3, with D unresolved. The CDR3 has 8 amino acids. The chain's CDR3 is CASSLKGF. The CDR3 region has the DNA TGTGCCAGCAGTTTAAAGGGTTTT.

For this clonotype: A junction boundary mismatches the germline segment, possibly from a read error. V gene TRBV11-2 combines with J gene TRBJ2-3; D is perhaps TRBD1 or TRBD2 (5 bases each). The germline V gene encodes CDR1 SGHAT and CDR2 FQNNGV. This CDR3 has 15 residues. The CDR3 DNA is TGTGCCTGCAGCCTGGGACCGATTAGCACAGATACGCAGTATTTT. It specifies CACSLGPISTDTQYF.

In DNA, the CDR3 is TGTGCCAGCAGCTTACAGGGGTTGTCTGAAGCTTTCTTT. It codes for CASSLQGLSEAFF. The chain couples TRBV27 to TRBJ1-1, with 7 bases identical to TRBD1. The V gene's germline CDR1 is MNHEY and CDR2 SMNVEV (reference sequence). V gave up 6 bases and J gave up 6 bases; unmatched junction bases: 7. CDR3 length: 13 amino acids.

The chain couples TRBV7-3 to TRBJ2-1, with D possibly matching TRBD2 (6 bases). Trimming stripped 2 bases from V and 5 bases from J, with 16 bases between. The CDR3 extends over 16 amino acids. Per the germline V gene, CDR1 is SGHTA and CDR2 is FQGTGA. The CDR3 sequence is CASSLPGRGYHNEQFF. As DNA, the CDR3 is TGTGCCAGCAGCTTACCCGGACGGGGGTATCACAATGAGCAGTTCTTC.

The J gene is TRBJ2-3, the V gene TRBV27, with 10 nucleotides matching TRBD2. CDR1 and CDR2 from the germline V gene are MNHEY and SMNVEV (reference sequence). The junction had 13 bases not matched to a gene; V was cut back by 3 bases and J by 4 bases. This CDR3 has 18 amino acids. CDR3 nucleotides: TGTGCCAGCAGTTTGGGGCCATGGGCTAGCGGGAGATCAGATACGCAGTATTTT. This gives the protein CASSLGPWASGRSDTQYF.

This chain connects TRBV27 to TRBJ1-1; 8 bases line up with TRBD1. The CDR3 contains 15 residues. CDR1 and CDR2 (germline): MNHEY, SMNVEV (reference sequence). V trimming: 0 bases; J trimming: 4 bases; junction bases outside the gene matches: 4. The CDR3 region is CASSLSRTGTTEAFF. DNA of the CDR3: TGTGCCAGCAGTTTATCCCGGACAGGGACCACTGAAGCTTTCTTT.

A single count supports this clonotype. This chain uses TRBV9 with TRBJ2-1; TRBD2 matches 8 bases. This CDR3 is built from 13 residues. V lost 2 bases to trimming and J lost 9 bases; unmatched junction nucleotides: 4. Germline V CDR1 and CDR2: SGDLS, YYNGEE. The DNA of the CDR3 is TGTGCCAGCAGCGTGGGACTAGTTGCTGAGCAGTTCTTC. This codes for CASSVGLVAEQFF.

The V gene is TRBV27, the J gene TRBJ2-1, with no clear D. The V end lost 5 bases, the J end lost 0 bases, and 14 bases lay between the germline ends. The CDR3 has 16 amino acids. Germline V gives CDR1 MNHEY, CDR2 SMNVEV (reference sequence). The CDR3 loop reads CASSREQPSSYNEQFF. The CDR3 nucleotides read TGTGCCAGCAGTCGTGAGCAACCGAGCTCCTACAATGAGCAGTTCTTC.

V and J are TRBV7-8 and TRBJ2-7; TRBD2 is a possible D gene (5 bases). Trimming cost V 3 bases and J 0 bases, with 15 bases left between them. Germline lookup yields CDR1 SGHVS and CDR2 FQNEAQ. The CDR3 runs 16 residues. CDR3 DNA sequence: TGTGCCAGCAGCTTCGAGGGATGGGGAAGCTCCTACGAGCAGTACTTC. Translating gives CASSFEGWGSSYEQYF.

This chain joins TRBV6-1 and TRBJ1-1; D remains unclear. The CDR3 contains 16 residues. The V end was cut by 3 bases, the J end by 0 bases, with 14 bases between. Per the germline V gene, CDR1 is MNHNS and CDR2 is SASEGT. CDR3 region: CASSEEVGNMNTEAFF. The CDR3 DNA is TGTGCCAGCAGTGAGGAAGTGGGAAACATGAACACTGAAGCTTTCTTT.

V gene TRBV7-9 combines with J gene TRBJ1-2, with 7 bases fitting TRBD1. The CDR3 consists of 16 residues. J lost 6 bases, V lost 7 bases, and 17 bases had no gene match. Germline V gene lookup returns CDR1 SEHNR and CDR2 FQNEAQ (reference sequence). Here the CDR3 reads CASTFTLGQEVDGYTF. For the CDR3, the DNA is TGTGCCAGCACCTTTACACTCGGACAGGAGGTCGATGGCTACACCTTC.

Written as DNA, the CDR3 is TGCAGTGCTAGATCCGATCGGACAGCATATAGCAATCAGCCCCAGCATTTT. Its protein is CSARSDRTAYSNQPQHF. This chain uses TRBV20-1 with TRBJ1-5, with a possible D match to TRBD1 (6 bases). CDR1 and CDR2 (germline): DFQATT, SNEGSKA (reference sequence). This CDR3 comprises 17 residues. V lost 2 bases to trimming and J lost 0 bases, with 17 bases between them.

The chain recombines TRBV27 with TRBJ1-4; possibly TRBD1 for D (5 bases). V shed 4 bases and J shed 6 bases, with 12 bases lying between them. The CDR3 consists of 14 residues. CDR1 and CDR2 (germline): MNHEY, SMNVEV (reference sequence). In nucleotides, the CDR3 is TGTGCCAGCAGTTCAGGGTTCGCTGATGAAAAACTGTTTTTT. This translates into CASSSGFADEKLFF.